These 2 T cell receptor beta chains came from one sample sequenced in a study of blood T cell repertoires in COVID-19. The method was immunoSEQ multiplex PCR; TCRdb's version includes in-frame clones alone and lacks a portion of them. The sample has about 39,000 clones; 65% to 90% are singletons. The sample consisted of peripheral blood. The receptors were sampled from a human donor in a cohort sampled during active COVID-19.

The rearrangement joins TRBV3-1 (or the pseudogene TRBV3-2) to TRBJ1-5, with 7 bases lining up with TRBD1. From germline, CDR1 is LGHDT and CDR2 YNNKEL (reference sequence). The CDR3 is 14 residues long. V lost 4 bases and J lost 9; bases outside the gene matches: 9. CDR3 nucleotides: TGTGCCAGCAGCCTCTCGACAGGGTCTCGGCCCCAGCATTTT. It translates to CASSLSTGSRPQHF.

V gene TRBV25-1 combines with J gene TRBJ2-7; 9 bases fit TRBD2. This CDR3 is built from 14 residues. Trimming removed 6 bases from V and 4 bases from J; junction bases left unmatched: 7. The germline V gene encodes CDR1 MGHDK and CDR2 SYGVNS. This CDR3 reads CASSFSGGDYEQYF. The CDR3 DNA reads as TGTGCCAGCAGCTTTAGCGGGGGAGATTACGAGCAGTACTTC.